Listed below are T cell receptor beta chains from one sample, sequenced in a study of cytomegalovirus exposure and HLA in healthy donors. Measured with immunoSEQ multiplex PCR; TCRdb has only the in-frame clones, and not every one. Of about 62,000 clones in the sample, 70% to 75% were seen once. What was sequenced was PBMCs. The source is a woman aged 25-40 years in good health and CMV-seronegative. CDR3s include the opening cysteine and the closing phenylalanine or tryptophan. Each record gives: clone size, V gene, D gene, J gene, CDR3 protein, CDR3 DNA. A D gene is named only where the DNA matches it firmly. Size is omitted from some rows. Given values are once, few, many or a class for expanded clones.

NA	TRBV10-1	NA	TRBJ2-1	CASSDPRGSGNEQFF	TGCGCCAGCAGTGACCCCAGGGGTAGTGGGAATGAGCAGTTCTTC
NA	TRBV30	NA	TRBJ2-3	CAWSVSGSVPRQYF	TGTGCCTGGAGTGTAAGTGGGAGTGTTCCCAGGCAGTATTTT
NA	TRBV28	TRBD2	TRBJ2-3	CASSLKDPWTSGEGGTDTQYF	TGTGCCAGCAGTTTAAAGGACCCATGGACTAGCGGGGAGGGGGGCACAGATACGCAGTATTTT
NA	TRBV30	TRBD1	TRBJ1-1	CAWRVQGANTEAFF	TGTGCCTGGCGAGTACAGGGGGCTAACACTGAAGCTTTCTTT
NA	TRBV29-1	TRBD1	TRBJ1-2	CSDMTGHGANYGYTF	TGCAGCGACATGACAGGGCACGGTGCTAACTATGGCTACACCTTC
NA	TRBV11-2	TRBD1	TRBJ2-6	CASSPQGFSLAGANVLTF	TGTGCCAGCAGCCCACAGGGGTTTAGCTTGGCTGGGGCCAACGTCCTGACTTTC
NA	TRBV6-6	NA	TRBJ2-1	CASQTGHEQFF	TGTGCCAGCCAAACAGGCCATGAGCAGTTCTTC
NA	TRBV5-1	NA	TRBJ2-1	CASSLGQVNEQFF	TGCGCCAGCAGCTTGGGACAGGTCAATGAGCAGTTCTTC
NA	TRBV18	NA	TRBJ2-2	CASSLSTGNTGELFF	TGTGCCAGCTCACTATCGACAGGAAACACCGGGGAGCTGTTTTTT
few	TRBV5-4	TRBD1	TRBJ1-4	CASSPRRGPDEKLFF	TGTGCCAGCAGCCCGCGCAGGGGGCCGGATGAAAAACTGTTTTTT
NA	TRBV9	NA	TRBJ2-1	CASSVTGGAFSYNEQFF	TGTGCCAGCAGCGTAACAGGGGGGGCTTTCTCCTACAATGAGCAGTTCTTC
few	TRBV27	NA	TRBJ2-3	CASSPTVAAFDTQYF	TGTGCCAGCAGCCCTACGGTAGCGGCCTTCGATACGCAGTATTTT
NA	TRBV7-2	TRBD1	TRBJ1-3	CASSLAGTGDGSGNTIYF	TGTGCCAGCAGCTTAGCTGGGACAGGGGACGGCTCTGGAAACACCATATATTTT
few	TRBV5-4	NA	TRBJ2-2	CASSLPTPYAGTGELFF	TGTGCCAGCAGCCTTCCTACTCCTTATGCTGGTACCGGGGAGCTGTTTTTT
NA	TRBV19	TRBD1	TRBJ2-2	CASSTKGGQFRPYTGELFF	TGTGCCAGTAGTACGAAAGGGGGACAGTTTAGGCCGTACACCGGGGAGCTGTTTTTT
NA	TRBV19	NA	TRBJ2-4	CASSDPGETKNIQYF	TGTGCCAGTAGCGACCCCGGGGAGACCAAAAACATTCAGTACTTC
NA	TRBV9	NA	TRBJ2-5	CASSVSETQYF	TGTGCCAGCAGCGTAAGCGAGACCCAGTACTTC
NA	TRBV5-4	TRBD1	TRBJ1-2	CASSPGTGREYGYTF	TGTGCCAGCAGCCCCGGGACAGGGAGGGAATATGGCTACACCTTC
NA	TRBV27	NA	TRBJ2-1	CASSLSGERNEQFF	TGTGCCAGCAGTTTATCAGGGGAACGTAATGAGCAGTTCTTC
NA	TRBV2	NA	TRBJ2-1	CASLGYNEQFF	TGTGCCAGCCTAGGATACAATGAGCAGTTCTTC
NA	TRBV6-5	NA	TRBJ1-1	CASSYSGRTDEAFF	TGTGCCAGCAGTTACTCTGGCCGGACTGATGAAGCTTTCTTT
NA	TRBV4-1	NA	TRBJ2-5	CASGEDGQETQYF	TGCGCCAGCGGGGAGGACGGTCAAGAGACCCAGTACTTC
NA	TRBV7-9	TRBD2	TRBJ2-3	CASSPGTSGIDTQYF	TGTGCCAGCAGCCCGGGGACTAGCGGTATAGATACGCAGTATTTT
NA	TRBV7-9	TRBD1	TRBJ2-1	CSSSSGQGEINEQFF	TGTTCCAGCAGCTCCGGACAGGGGGAGATCAATGAGCAGTTCTTC
NA	TRBV30	NA	TRBJ1-5	CAWSVAGNQPQHF	TGTGCCTGGAGTGTTGCAGGAAATCAGCCCCAGCATTTT
NA	TRBV30	NA	TRBJ1-3	CAVSRSSGNTIYF	TGTGCCGTTAGTAGGAGCTCTGGAAACACCATATATTTT
NA	TRBV28	TRBD1	TRBJ1-6	CASRSTGGASYNSPLHF	TGTGCCAGCAGATCCACAGGGGGCGCGTCCTATAATTCACCCCTCCACTTT
NA	TRBV7-2	NA	TRBJ2-1	CASSLLGSSYNEQFF	TGTGCCAGCAGCTTGCTAGGGAGCTCCTACAATGAGCAGTTCTTC
NA	TRBV6-5	NA	TRBJ1-1	CASSSGAPGRTEAFF	TGTGCCAGCAGTTCAGGGGCCCCCGGGAGGACTGAAGCTTTCTTT
large	TRBV23-1	NA	TRBJ1-4	CASSREGYQDEKLFF	TGCGCCAGCAGTCGCGAGGGATATCAGGACGAAAAACTGTTTTTT
NA	TRBV6-5	NA	TRBJ2-7	CASSYSGGRREQYF	TGTGCCAGCAGTTACTCGGGGGGGCGGCGCGAGCAGTACTTC
few	TRBV9	NA	TRBJ2-2	CASSVVGGQLTGELFF	TGTGCCAGCAGCGTAGTGGGGGGGCAGCTCACCGGGGAGCTGTTTTTT
NA	TRBV19	NA	TRBJ2-2	CASSMLTGSTGELFF	TGTGCCAGTAGTATGCTGACAGGCTCCACCGGGGAGCTGTTTTTT
NA	TRBV27	TRBD2	TRBJ2-7	CASSPGGGYEQYF	TGTGCCAGCAGTCCGGGAGGGGGCTACGAGCAGTACTTC
NA	TRBV10-2	NA	TRBJ1-1	CASSGMTPNTEAFF	TGCGCCAGCAGTGGGATGACACCTAACACTGAAGCTTTCTTT
NA	TRBV27	NA	TRBJ2-2	CASSLRGSHGELFF	TGTGCCAGCAGTTTACGGGGGAGTCACGGGGAGCTGTTTTTT
NA	TRBV10-1	TRBD1	TRBJ2-7	CASRGAGGYEQYF	TGCGCCAGCAGGGGAGCAGGGGGATACGAGCAGTACTTC
once	TRBV9	TRBD1	TRBJ1-2	CASSATATGGNYGYTF	TGTGCCAGCAGCGCCACCGCAACAGGGGGCAACTATGGCTACACCTTC
NA	TRBV5-1	NA	TRBJ1-5	CASSLGQESPQHF	TGCGCCAGCAGCTTGGGACAAGAATCACCCCAGCATTTT
NA	TRBV28	NA	TRBJ1-1	CASSHTTEAFF	TGTGCCAGCAGTCACACCACTGAAGCTTTCTTT
NA	TRBV30	NA	TRBJ2-3	CAWSGTGDTQYF	TGTGCCTGGAGTGGGACTGGAGATACGCAGTATTTT
NA	TRBV25-1	NA	TRBJ1-1	CASSESGGSEAFF	TGTGCCAGCAGTGAATCTGGGGGCTCTGAAGCTTTCTTT
NA	TRBV7-2	TRBD2	TRBJ2-3	CASSLVSSGRDTQYF	TGTGCCAGCAGTCTAGTATCTAGCGGGAGAGATACGCAGTATTTT
few	TRBV9	NA	TRBJ2-5	CASSVEAGWRETQYF	TGTGCCAGCAGCGTAGAGGCGGGATGGCGAGAGACCCAGTACTTC
NA	TRBV18	NA	TRBJ2-5	CASSPPNRAVGGETQYF	TGTGCCAGCTCACCACCTAACAGGGCCGTGGGAGGGGAGACCCAGTACTTC
few	TRBV28	NA	TRBJ1-4	CASSSPGFGTNEKLFF	TGTGCCAGCAGTTCTCCAGGGTTTGGAACTAATGAAAAACTGTTTTTT